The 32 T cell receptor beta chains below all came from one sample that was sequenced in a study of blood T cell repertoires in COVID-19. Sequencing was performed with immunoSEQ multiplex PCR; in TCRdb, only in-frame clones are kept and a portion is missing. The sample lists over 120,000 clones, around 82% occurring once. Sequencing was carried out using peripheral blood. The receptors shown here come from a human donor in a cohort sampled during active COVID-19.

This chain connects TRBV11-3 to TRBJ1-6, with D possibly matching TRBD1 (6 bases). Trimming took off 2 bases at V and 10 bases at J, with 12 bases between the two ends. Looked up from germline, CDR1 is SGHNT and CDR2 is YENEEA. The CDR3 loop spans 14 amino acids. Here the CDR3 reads CASSLNPQGSPLHF. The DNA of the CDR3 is TGTGCCAGCAGCTTAAACCCGCAGGGGTCACCCCTCCACTTT.

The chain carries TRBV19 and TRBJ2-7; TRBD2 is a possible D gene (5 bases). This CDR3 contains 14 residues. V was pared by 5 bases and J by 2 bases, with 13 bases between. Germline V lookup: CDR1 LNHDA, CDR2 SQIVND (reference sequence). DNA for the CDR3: TGTGCCAGTAGTTTCCGGGGTACCCCCTACGAGCAGTACGTC. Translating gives CASSFRGTPYEQYV.

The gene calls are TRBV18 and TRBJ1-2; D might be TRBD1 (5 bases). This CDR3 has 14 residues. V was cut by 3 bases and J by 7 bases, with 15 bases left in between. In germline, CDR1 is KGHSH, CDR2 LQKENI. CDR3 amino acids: CASSPGREKGGYTF. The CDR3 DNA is TGTGCCAGCTCACCGGGCAGGGAAAAGGGTGGCTACACCTTC.

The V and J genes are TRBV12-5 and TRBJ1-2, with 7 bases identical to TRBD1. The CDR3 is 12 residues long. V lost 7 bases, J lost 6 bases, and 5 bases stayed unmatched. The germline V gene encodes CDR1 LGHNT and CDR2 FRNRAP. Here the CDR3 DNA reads TGTGCTAGTGCCCCAACAGGGGATGGCTACACCTTC. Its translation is CASAPTGDGYTF. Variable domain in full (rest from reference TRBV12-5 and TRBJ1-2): DARVTQTPRHKVTEMGQEVTMRCQPILGHNTVFWYRQTMMQGLELLAYFRNRAPLDDSGMPKDRFSAEMPDATLATLKIQPSEPRDSAVYFCASAPTGDGYTFGSGTRLTVV.

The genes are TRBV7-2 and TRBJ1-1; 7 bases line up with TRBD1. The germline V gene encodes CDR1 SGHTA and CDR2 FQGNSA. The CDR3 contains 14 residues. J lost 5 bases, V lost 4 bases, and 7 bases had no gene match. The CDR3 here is CASSSSTGQTEAFF. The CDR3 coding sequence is TGTGCCAGCAGCTCTTCGACAGGGCAAACTGAAGCTTTCTTT.

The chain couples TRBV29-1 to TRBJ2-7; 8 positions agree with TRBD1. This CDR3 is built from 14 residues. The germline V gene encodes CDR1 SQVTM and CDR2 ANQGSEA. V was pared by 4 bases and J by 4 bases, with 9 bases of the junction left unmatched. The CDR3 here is CSVATGARVYEQYF. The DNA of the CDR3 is TGCAGCGTTGCGACAGGGGCTCGCGTTTACGAGCAGTACTTC.

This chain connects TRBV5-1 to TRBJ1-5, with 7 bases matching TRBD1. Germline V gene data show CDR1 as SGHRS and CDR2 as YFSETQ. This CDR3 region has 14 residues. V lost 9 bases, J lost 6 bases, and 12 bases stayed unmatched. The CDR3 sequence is CANLRGGSSQPQHF. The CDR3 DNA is TGCGCCAACTTGAGAGGGGGCAGTTCTCAGCCCCAGCATTTT.

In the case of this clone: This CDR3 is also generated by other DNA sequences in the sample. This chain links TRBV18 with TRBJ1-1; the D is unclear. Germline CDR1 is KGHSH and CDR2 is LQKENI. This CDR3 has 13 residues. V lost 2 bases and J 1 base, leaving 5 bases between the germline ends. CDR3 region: CASSPAGNTEAFF. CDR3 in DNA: TGTGCCAGCTCACCAGCGGGGAACACTGAAGCTTTCTTT.

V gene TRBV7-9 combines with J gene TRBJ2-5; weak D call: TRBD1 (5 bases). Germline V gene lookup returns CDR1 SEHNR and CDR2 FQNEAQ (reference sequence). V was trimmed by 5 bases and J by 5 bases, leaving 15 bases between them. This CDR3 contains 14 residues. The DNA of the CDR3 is TGTGCCAGCAGCGATTCCGGCAGGGTGGAGACCCAGTACTTC. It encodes CASSDSGRVETQYF. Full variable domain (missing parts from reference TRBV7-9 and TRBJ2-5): DTGVSQNPRHKITKRGQNVTFRCDPISEHNRLYWYRQTLGQGPEFLTYFQNEAQLEKSRLLSDRFSAERPKGSFSTLEIQRTEQGDSAMYLCASSDSGRVETQYFGPGTRLLVL.

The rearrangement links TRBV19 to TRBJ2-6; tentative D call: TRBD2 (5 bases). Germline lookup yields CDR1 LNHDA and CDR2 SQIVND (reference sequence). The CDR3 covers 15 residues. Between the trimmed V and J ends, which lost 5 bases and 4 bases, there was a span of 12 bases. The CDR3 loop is CASSSKRLGANVLTF. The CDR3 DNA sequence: TGTGCCAGTAGTTCTAAGCGGCTAGGGGCCAACGTCCTGACTTTC.

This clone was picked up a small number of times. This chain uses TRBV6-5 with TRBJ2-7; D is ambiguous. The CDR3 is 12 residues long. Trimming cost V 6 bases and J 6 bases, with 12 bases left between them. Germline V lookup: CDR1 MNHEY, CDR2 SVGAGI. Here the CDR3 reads CASSRMHTEQYV. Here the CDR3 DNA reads TGTGCCAGCAGCAGAATGCATACCGAGCAGTACGTC.

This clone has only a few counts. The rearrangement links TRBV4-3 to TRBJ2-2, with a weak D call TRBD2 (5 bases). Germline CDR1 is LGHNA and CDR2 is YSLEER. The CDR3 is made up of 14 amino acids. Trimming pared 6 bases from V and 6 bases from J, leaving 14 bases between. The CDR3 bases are TGCGCCAGCAGTCCTATACTAGGCCCCGGGGAGCTGTTTTTT. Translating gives CASSPILGPGELFF.

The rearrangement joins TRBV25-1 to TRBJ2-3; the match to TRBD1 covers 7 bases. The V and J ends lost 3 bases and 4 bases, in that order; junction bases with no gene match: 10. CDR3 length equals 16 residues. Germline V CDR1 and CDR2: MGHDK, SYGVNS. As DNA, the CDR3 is TGTGCCAGCAGTGAGCTAGGGACAGAGGGAGCAGATACGCAGTATTTT. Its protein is CASSELGTEGADTQYF.

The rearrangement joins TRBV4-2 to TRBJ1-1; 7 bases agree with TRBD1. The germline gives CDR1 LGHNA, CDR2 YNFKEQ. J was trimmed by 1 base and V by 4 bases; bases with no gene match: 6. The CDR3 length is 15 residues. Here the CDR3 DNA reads TGTGCCAGCAGCCTCACAGGGGTCGGGAACACTGAAGCTTTCTTT. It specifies CASSLTGVGNTEAFF.

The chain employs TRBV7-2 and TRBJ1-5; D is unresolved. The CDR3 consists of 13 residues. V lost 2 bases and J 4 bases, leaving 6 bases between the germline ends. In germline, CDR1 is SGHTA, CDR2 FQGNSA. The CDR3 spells CASSLSGNQPQHF. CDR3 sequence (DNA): TGTGCCAGCAGCTTATCCGGGAATCAGCCCCAGCATTTT.

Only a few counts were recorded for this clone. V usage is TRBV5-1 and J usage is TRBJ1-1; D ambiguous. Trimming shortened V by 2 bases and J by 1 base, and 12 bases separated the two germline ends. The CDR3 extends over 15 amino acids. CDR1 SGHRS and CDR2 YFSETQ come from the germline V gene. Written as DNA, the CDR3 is TGCGCCAGCAGCTTTAGCAGTGCTCCGAACACTGAAGCTTTCTTT. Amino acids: CASSFSSAPNTEAFF.

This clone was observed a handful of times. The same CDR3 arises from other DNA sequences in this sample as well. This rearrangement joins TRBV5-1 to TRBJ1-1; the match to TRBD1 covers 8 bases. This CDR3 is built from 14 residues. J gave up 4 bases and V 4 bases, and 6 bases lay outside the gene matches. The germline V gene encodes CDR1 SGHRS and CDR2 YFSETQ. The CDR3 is CASSPRQGSTEAFF. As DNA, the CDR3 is TGCGCCAGCAGCCCCCGACAGGGGAGCACTGAAGCTTTCTTT.

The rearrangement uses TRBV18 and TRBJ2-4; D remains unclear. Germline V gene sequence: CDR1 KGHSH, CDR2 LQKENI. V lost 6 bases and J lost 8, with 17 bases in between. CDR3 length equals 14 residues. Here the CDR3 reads CASSETVLEDIQYF. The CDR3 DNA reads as TGTGCCAGCTCTGAGACGGTTCTTGAGGACATTCAGTACTTC.

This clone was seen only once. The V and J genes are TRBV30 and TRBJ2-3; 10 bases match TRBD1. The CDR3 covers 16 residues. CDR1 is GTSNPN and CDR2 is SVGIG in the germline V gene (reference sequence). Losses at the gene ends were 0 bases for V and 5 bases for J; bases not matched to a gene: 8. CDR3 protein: CAWSVEGQGHGDTQYF. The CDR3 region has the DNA TGTGCCTGGAGTGTGGAGGGACAGGGGCACGGAGATACGCAGTATTTT.

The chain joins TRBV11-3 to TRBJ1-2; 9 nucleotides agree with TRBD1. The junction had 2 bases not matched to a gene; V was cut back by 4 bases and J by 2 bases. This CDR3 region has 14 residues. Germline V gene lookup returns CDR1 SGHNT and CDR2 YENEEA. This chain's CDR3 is CASSSGQGNYGYTF. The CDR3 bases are TGTGCCAGCAGCTCCGGACAGGGGAACTATGGCTACACCTTC.

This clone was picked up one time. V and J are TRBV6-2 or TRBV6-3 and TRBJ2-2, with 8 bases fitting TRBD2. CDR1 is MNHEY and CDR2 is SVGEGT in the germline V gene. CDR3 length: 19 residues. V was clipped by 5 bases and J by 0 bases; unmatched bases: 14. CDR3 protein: CASSPRGAGVPANTGELFF. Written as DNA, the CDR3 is TGTGCCAGCAGTCCCCGTGGAGCGGGGGTACCCGCGAACACCGGGGAGCTGTTTTTT.

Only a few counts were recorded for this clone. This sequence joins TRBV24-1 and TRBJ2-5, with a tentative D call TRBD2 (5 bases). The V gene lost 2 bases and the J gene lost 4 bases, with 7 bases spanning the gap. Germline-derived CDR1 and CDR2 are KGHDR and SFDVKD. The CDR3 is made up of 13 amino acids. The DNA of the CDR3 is TGTGCCACCAGTGATTGGAGGCGAGAGACCCAGTACTTC. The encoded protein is CATSDWRRETQYF.

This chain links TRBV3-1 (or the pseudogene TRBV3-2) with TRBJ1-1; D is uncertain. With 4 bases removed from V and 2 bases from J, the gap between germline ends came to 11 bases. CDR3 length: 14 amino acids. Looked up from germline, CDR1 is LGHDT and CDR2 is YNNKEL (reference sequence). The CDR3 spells CASSPSHRNTEAFF. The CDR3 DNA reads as TGTGCCAGCAGCCCCAGTCACAGAAACACTGAAGCTTTCTTT.

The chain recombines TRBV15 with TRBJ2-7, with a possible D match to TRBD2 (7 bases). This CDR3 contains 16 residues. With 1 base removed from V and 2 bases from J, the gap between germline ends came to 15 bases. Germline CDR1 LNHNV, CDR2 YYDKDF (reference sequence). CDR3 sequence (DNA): TGTGCCACCAGCAGAGGGGGGGGGCAGGGTGCCTACGAGCAGTACTTC. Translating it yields CATSRGGGQGAYEQYF. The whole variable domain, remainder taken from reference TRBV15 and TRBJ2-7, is DAMVIQNPRYQVTQFGKPVTLSCSQTLNHNVMYWYQQKSSQAPKLLFHYYDKDFNNEADTPDNFQSRRPNTSFCFLDIRSPGLGDTAMYLCATSRGGGQGAYEQYFGPGTRLTVT.

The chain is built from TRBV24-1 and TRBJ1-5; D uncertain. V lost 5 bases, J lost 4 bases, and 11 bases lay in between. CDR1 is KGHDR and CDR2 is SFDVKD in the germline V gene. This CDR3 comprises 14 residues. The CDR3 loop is CATSGLSTNQPQHF. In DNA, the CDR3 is TGTGCCACCAGTGGACTGTCGACTAATCAGCCCCAGCATTTT.

The chain's CDR3 is CAISESGRNYGYTF. In nucleotides, the CDR3 is TGTGCCATCAGTGAGTCGGGCAGGAACTATGGCTACACCTTC. This rearrangement joins TRBV10-3 to TRBJ1-2; unclear D gene. The CDR3 contains 14 residues. From germline, CDR1 is ENHRY and CDR2 SYGVKD. V lost 0 bases and J 2 bases, leaving 7 bases between the germline ends.

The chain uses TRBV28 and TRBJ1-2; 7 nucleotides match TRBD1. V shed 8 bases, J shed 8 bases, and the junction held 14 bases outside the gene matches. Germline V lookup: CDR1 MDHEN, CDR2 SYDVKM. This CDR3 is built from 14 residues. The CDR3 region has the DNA TGTGCCAGCCACAGGGGAAGTTTGCTGGGAGGCTACACCTTC. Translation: CASHRGSLLGGYTF.

The CDR3 DNA follows: TGTGCCAGCAGTTCGCGGTCCTACAATGAGCAGTTCTTC. Protein product: CASSSRSYNEQFF. The V call is TRBV6-2 or TRBV6-3, the J call TRBJ2-1; D is ambiguous. This CDR3 region has 13 residues. Trimming removed 4 bases at V and 1 base at J, with 5 bases between. Germline assignment: CDR1 MNHEY and CDR2 SVGEGT.

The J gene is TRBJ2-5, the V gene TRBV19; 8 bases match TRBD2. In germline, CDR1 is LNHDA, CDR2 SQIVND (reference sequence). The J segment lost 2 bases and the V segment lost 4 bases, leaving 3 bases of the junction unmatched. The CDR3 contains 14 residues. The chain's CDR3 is CASSKTSAQETQYF. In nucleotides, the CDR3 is TGTGCCAGTAGTAAGACTAGCGCTCAAGAGACCCAGTACTTC.

The CDR3 protein is CASRGQPGQETQYF. The CDR3 DNA reads TGCGCCAGCAGGGGACAGCCAGGACAAGAGACCCAGTACTTC. The rearrangement links TRBV5-1 to TRBJ2-5; 7 bases line up with TRBD1. The CDR3 length is 14 residues. Germline V gene lookup returns CDR1 SGHRS and CDR2 YFSETQ. V trimming: 5 bases; J trimming: 2 bases; junction bases outside the gene matches: 6.

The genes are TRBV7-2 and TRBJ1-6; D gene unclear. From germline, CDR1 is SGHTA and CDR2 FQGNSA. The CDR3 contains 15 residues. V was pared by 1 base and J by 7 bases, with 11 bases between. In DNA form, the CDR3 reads TGTGCCAGCAGCTTAGGTCCCCTAACCAATTCACCCCTCCACTTT. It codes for CASSLGPLTNSPLHF.

CDR3 sequence: CASGGAGYNEQFF. For the CDR3, the DNA is TGTGCCAGCGGGGGGGCCGGTTACAATGAGCAGTTCTTC. This chain connects TRBV11-1 to TRBJ2-1; TRBD2 might be the D (7 bases). The CDR3 runs to 13 residues. V was cut by 8 bases and J by 4 bases, with 12 bases left in between. Germline CDR1 and CDR2: SGHAT and FQDESV (reference sequence).